Below are 27 T cell receptor beta chains sequenced from a single sample in a study of OX40 agonist ivuxolimab in advanced cancers. Assay: immunoSEQ multiplex PCR; the TCRdb copy retains only in-frame clones and omits some. Of some 70,000 clones in the sample, roughly nine tenths were seen once. The input for sequencing was CD4+ or CD8+ T cells sorted from blood, taken in a trial of the OX40 agonist ivuxolimab. The receptor set was obtained from an adult with an advanced solid tumor such as melanoma, head and neck, liver or kidney cancer.

The CDR3 nucleotides read TGTGCCAGCAGTGGCTCAACGGGACAGGGCCCTCATAGCAATCAGCCCCAGCATTTT. It specifies CASSGSTGQGPHSNQPQHF. J is TRBJ1-5 and V is TRBV6-4, with TRBD1 matching over 9 bases. The CDR3 totals 19 residues. CDR1 MRHNA and CDR2 SNTAGT come from the germline V gene. Trimming at V came to 4 bases and at J to 0 bases, leaving 13 bases not matched to a gene.

This rearrangement joins TRBV10-3 to TRBJ2-1, with 14 bases fitting TRBD2. Germline V gene sequence: CDR1 ENHRY, CDR2 SYGVKD. V was pared by 1 base and J by 9 bases, with 8 bases of the junction left unmatched. The CDR3 has 17 residues. CDR3 amino acids: CAISEFSGLAGEVEQFF. The DNA of the CDR3 is TGTGCCATCAGTGAGTTTTCGGGACTAGCGGGAGAAGTTGAGCAGTTCTTC.

This chain connects TRBV4-1 to TRBJ2-5; 12 bases align to TRBD2. The J call is doubtful: the DNA matches TRBJ2-7 better. The germline CDR1 and CDR2 sequences are MGHRA and YSYEKL. The CDR3 runs to 15 residues. DNA for the CDR3: TGCGCCAGCAGCCGGACTAGCGGGGACTCCTACGAGCAGTACTTC. As protein: CASSRTSGDSYEQYF.

The chain couples TRBV5-1 to TRBJ2-7; 7 bases line up with TRBD1. The CDR3 sequence is 15 residues long. The germline gives CDR1 SGHRS, CDR2 YFSETQ. Trimming at V came to 0 bases and at J to 1 base, leaving 4 bases not matched to a gene. The DNA of the CDR3 is TGCGCCAGCAGCTTGGCCGGGGACAGTTCCTACGAGCAGTACTTC. Translating it yields CASSLAGDSSYEQYF.

The rearrangement uses TRBV6-1 and TRBJ2-3; D possibly corresponds to TRBD2 (6 bases). The CDR3 runs to 15 residues. The V and J ends lost 1 base and 1 base respectively, with 9 bases between them. CDR1 is MNHNS, CDR2 SASEGT, per germline. In DNA form, the CDR3 reads TGTGCCAGCAGTGAAGGAATAGCGGGCACAGATACGCAGTATTTT. Translation gives CASSEGIAGTDTQYF.

The genes are TRBV11-2 and TRBJ2-4; the D gene could be TRBD1 or TRBD2 (5 bases each). This CDR3 comprises 14 residues. Germline loops: CDR1 SGHAT, CDR2 FQNNGV. With 5 bases removed from V and 5 bases from J, the gap between germline ends came to 13 bases. This chain's CDR3 is CASSDTGRENIQYF. In nucleotides, the CDR3 is TGTGCCAGCAGCGACACGGGACGGGAAAACATTCAGTACTTC. The whole variable domain, filled in from reference TRBV11-2 and TRBJ2-4, reads EAGVAQSPRYKIIEKRQSVAFWCNPISGHATLYWYQQILGQGPKLLIQFQNNGVVDDSQLPKDRFSAERLKGVDSTLKIQPAKLEDSAVYLCASSDTGRENIQYFGAGTRLSVL.

The V gene is TRBV5-1, the J gene TRBJ2-3; the D gene could be TRBD1 or TRBD2 (5 bases each). Trimming left V 3 bases short and J 0 bases short, with 11 bases between. Per the germline V gene, CDR1 is SGHRS and CDR2 is YFSETQ. The CDR3 sequence is 15 residues long. DNA for the CDR3: TGCGCCAGCAGCTCCGGGGCCCGTAGCACAGATACGCAGTATTTT. Protein: CASSSGARSTDTQYF.

This chain links TRBV6-1 with TRBJ1-5, with 7 bases identical to TRBD1. Germline lookup yields CDR1 MNHNS and CDR2 SASEGT. The junction had 6 bases not matched to a gene; V was cut back by 7 bases and J by 0 bases. The CDR3 consists of 15 residues. CDR3 nucleotide sequence: TGTGCCAGCATGGAAGGGGGCTTTAGCAATCAGCCCCAGCATTTT. This codes for CASMEGGFSNQPQHF.

The J gene is TRBJ2-5, the V gene TRBV5-1, with TRBD2 matching over 7 bases. The germline V gene encodes CDR1 SGHRS and CDR2 YFSETQ. This CDR3 region has 14 residues. V lost 5 bases and J lost 5; bases outside the gene matches: 9. The CDR3 reads CASRTGRGGETQYF. The CDR3, as DNA: TGCGCCAGCAGGACCGGACGGGGAGGGGAGACCCAGTACTTC.

The chain couples TRBV10-2 to TRBJ1-1, with TRBD1 matching over 8 bases. CDR3 length: 13 residues. The J segment lost 4 bases and the V segment lost 4 bases, leaving 2 bases of the junction unmatched. Germline-derived CDR1 and CDR2 are WSHSY and SAAADI. The DNA of the CDR3 is TGCGCCAGCAGTGTAACAGGGGGCACTGAAGCTTTCTTT. Amino acids: CASSVTGGTEAFF.

The chain joins TRBV19 to TRBJ2-7; D is perhaps TRBD1 (6 bases). CDR3 length: 15 residues. V lost 0 bases and J lost 3, with 12 bases in between. Germline V CDR1 and CDR2: LNHDA, SQIVND (reference sequence). The chain's CDR3 is CASSIEQGTGYEQYF. CDR3 coding DNA: TGTGCCAGTAGTATAGAACAGGGTACCGGCTACGAGCAGTACTTC.

The chain recombines TRBV28 with TRBJ2-1; D uncertain. The CDR3 has 15 amino acids. The V end lost 4 bases, the J end lost 4 bases, and 14 bases lay between the germline ends. CDR1 MDHEN and CDR2 SYDVKM come from the germline V gene. The CDR3 DNA reads as TGTGCCAGCAGTTCCCTCTTGAGTGGGTACAATGAGCAGTTCTTC. Its translation is CASSSLLSGYNEQFF. Drawing the rest from reference TRBV28 and TRBJ2-1, the complete variable domain is DVKVTQSSRYLVKRTGEKVFLECVQDMDHENMFWYRQDPGLGLRLIYFSYDVKMKEKGDIPEGYSVSREKKERFSLILESASTNQTSMYLCASSSLLSGYNEQFFGPGTRLTVL.

V and J are TRBV19 and TRBJ1-5, with 9 bases aligning to TRBD1. Germline V gene data show CDR1 as LNHDA and CDR2 as SQIVND (reference sequence). The length of the CDR3 is 14 residues. The V segment lost 7 bases and the J segment 4 bases; nucleotides outside the gene matches: 5. Here the CDR3 DNA reads TGTGCCAGTACCTTCGACAGGGGGAATCAGCCCCAGCATTTT. Translated, it gives CASTFDRGNQPQHF. Filled out from reference TRBV19 and TRBJ1-5, the complete variable domain reads DGGITQSPKYLFRKEGQNVTLSCEQNLNHDAMYWYRQDPGQGLRLIYYSQIVNDFQKGDIAEGYSVSREKKESFPLTVTSAQKNPTAFYLCASTFDRGNQPQHFGDGTRLSIL.

The J gene is TRBJ1-1, the V gene TRBV10-1; no clear D gene. The CDR3 is made up of 13 amino acids. Germline CDR1 WNHNN, CDR2 SYGVQD (reference sequence). V was cut by 3 bases and J by 1 base, with 6 bases left in between. The CDR3 region has the DNA TGCGCCAGCAGTGATTCGGCGAACACTGAAGCTTTCTTT. Its translation: CASSDSANTEAFF.

This chain joins TRBV7-2 and TRBJ2-4; D is uncertain. CDR1 and CDR2 (germline): SGHTA, FQGNSA. V lost 2 bases and J lost 1, with 3 bases in between. CDR3 length: 13 residues. CDR3 nucleotides: TGTGCCAGCAGCTTACTCGCCAAAAACATTCAGTACTTC. It yields the protein CASSLLAKNIQYF. Supplemented by reference TRBV7-2 and TRBJ2-4, the full variable domain reads GAGVSQSPSNKVTEKGKDVELRCDPISGHTALYWYRQSLGQGLEFLIYFQGNSAPDKSGLPSDRFSAERTGGSVSTLTIQRTQQEDSAVYLCASSLLAKNIQYFGAGTRLSVL.

This clone was observed a handful of times. The V gene is TRBV28, the J gene TRBJ2-7, with no clear D. The V end lost 2 bases, the J end lost 4 bases, and 9 bases lay between the germline ends. Germline V gene sequence: CDR1 MDHEN, CDR2 SYDVKM. The CDR3 spans 13 residues. CDR3 sequence reads: CASSLGSFYEQYF. The CDR3 DNA reads as TGTGCCAGCAGTTTAGGTTCCTTTTACGAGCAGTACTTC.

The genes are TRBV19 and TRBJ2-1; D gene unclear. CDR1 and CDR2 (germline): LNHDA, SQIVND (reference sequence). The CDR3 is made up of 11 amino acids. The ends were cut back, 8 bases at V and 6 bases at J, with 8 bases in the middle. The CDR3 bases are TGTGCCAGTGGGCTCATCAATGAGCAGTTCTTC. Residues: CASGLINEQFF.

This chain connects TRBV14 to TRBJ2-4, with 10 bases that match TRBD1. Germline values: CDR1 SGHDN, CDR2 FVKESK. Trimming removed 2 bases from V and 7 bases from J; junction bases left unmatched: 8. There are 16 residues in the CDR3. CDR3 DNA: TGTGCCAGCAGCCAACCCGGGACAGGGGTGATGAACATTCAGTACTTC. This translates into CASSQPGTGVMNIQYF. The full variable domain, completed using reference TRBV14 and TRBJ2-4, is EAGVTQFPSHSVIEKGQTVTLRCDPISGHDNLYWYRRVMGKEIKFLLHFVKESKQDESGMPNNRFLAERTGGTYSTLKVQPAELEDSGVYFCASSQPGTGVMNIQYFGAGTRLSVL.

The chain recombines TRBV5-1 with TRBJ2-7; TRBD2 matches at 9 bases. Per germline, CDR1 SGHRS and CDR2 YFSETQ. V gave up 2 bases and J gave up 0 bases; unmatched junction bases: 0. CDR3 length equals 14 residues. The CDR3 spells CASSFSGSSYEQYF. The CDR3 region has the DNA TGCGCCAGCAGCTTTAGCGGGAGCTCCTACGAGCAGTACTTC.

Only one count was recorded for this clone. The rearrangement uses TRBV19 and TRBJ2-2; perhaps TRBD1 as D (6 bases). The CDR3 is 13 amino acids. Trimming removed 10 bases at V and 5 bases at J, with 14 bases between. In germline, CDR1 is LNHDA, CDR2 SQIVND (reference sequence). CDR3 loop: CATRTRGTGELFF. CDR3 nucleotides: TGTGCCACCCGTACCAGGGGAACCGGGGAGCTGTTTTTT. Full variable domain (rest looked up from reference TRBV19 and TRBJ2-2): DGGITQSPKYLFRKEGQNVTLSCEQNLNHDAMYWYRQDPGQGLRLIYYSQIVNDFQKGDIAEGYSVSREKKESFPLTVTSAQKNPTAFYLCATRTRGTGELFFGEGSRLTVL.

The chain is built from TRBV7-2 and TRBJ1-5, with D uncertain. The germline V gene encodes CDR1 SGHTA and CDR2 FQGNSA. This CDR3 comprises 13 residues. The V end was cut by 4 bases, the J end by 3 bases, with 7 bases between. In DNA form, the CDR3 reads TGTGCCAGCAGCTCAGAGAACAATCAGCCCCAGCATTTT. Amino acids: CASSSENNQPQHF.

This chain connects TRBV6-5 to TRBJ1-6; 8 bases line up with TRBD1. Germline V gives CDR1 MNHEY, CDR2 SVGAGI. With V trimmed by 7 bases and J by 8 bases, 7 bases remained unmatched. The CDR3 length is 14 residues. The CDR3 protein is CASNKDRGHSPLHF. The DNA for the CDR3 is TGTGCCAGCAACAAAGACAGGGGTCATTCACCCCTCCACTTT.

This clone was counted a single time. CDR3 nucleotides: TGTGCCAGCAGCGTAGGTCGATCGGACGCTGAAGCTTTCTTT. The encoded protein is CASSVGRSDAEAFF. This chain joins TRBV9 and TRBJ1-1, with unresolved D. CDR3 size: 14 residues. The ends were cut back, 0 bases at V and 6 bases at J, with 12 bases in the middle. Germline CDR1 reads SGDLS; CDR2 reads YYNGEE.

The chain joins TRBV29-1 to TRBJ2-7, with a possible D match to TRBD1 (5 bases). CDR1 and CDR2 from the germline V gene are SQVTM and ANQGSEA. The CDR3 runs 13 residues. The germline V and J ends were trimmed by 7 bases and 0 bases, with 13 bases remaining between them. The CDR3 coding sequence is TGCAGCGCCCTACAGGCCAACTCCTACGAGCAGTACTTC. Translating gives CSALQANSYEQYF.

The CDR3: CASSLGGPGTGELFF. The CDR3 coding sequence is TGTGCCAGCAGCTTAGGTGGGCCGGGCACCGGGGAGCTGTTTTTT. The chain has TRBV11-1 and TRBJ2-2, with D unresolved. Trimming pared 1 base from V and 4 bases from J, leaving 10 bases between. Germline loops: CDR1 SGHAT, CDR2 FQDESV (reference sequence). The CDR3 is 15 residues long.

The chain uses TRBV5-6 and TRBJ2-7, with D possibly matching TRBD1 (6 bases). Trimming took 2 bases from V and 8 from J, leaving 11 bases between them. Germline V gene sequence: CDR1 SGHDT, CDR2 YYEEEE. The CDR3 is made up of 12 amino acids. CDR3 loop: CASSFDRSQQYF. In nucleotides, the CDR3 is TGTGCCAGCAGCTTTGACAGGTCTCAGCAGTACTTC.

In DNA form, the CDR3 reads TGTGCCAGCAGCTACCCGGGTCTAGCGGGAGGGTCGAGCTCCTACGAGCAGTACTTC. Its translation is CASSYPGLAGGSSSYEQYF. This chain joins TRBV11-2 and TRBJ2-7; TRBD2 aligns across 12 bases. The germline gives CDR1 SGHAT, CDR2 FQNNGV. The CDR3 totals 19 residues. The V gene end was trimmed by 4 bases and the J gene end by 0 bases; junction bases not matched to a gene: 13. Based on the CDR3 plus reference TRBV11-2 and TRBJ2-7, the full variable domain is EAGVAQSPRYKIIEKRQSVAFWCNPISGHATLYWYQQILGQGPKLLIQFQNNGVVDDSQLPKDRFSAERLKGVDSTLKIQPAKLEDSAVYLCASSYPGLAGGSSSYEQYFGPGTRLTVT.